The 24 T cell receptor beta chains below were found in one sample sequenced in a study of graft-versus-host responses after intestinal transplantation. These receptors are not linked to any known antigen. Some clones are missing from TCRdb's copy, which holds only in-frame ones; the method was immunoSEQ multiplex PCR. The profile shows roughly 93,000 clones, roughly 93% of them singletons. The starting material was unstimulated CD8+ T cells sorted from spleen or lymph node cells, obtained before intestinal transplant. These receptors all come from a human donor who received an intestinal transplant.

This chain connects TRBV19 to TRBJ2-1; possible D gene TRBD2, 6 bases. V lost 8 bases to trimming and J lost 5 bases, with 10 bases between them. CDR1 is LNHDA and CDR2 is SQIVND in the germline V gene (reference sequence). This CDR3 comprises 12 residues. The CDR3 bases are TGTGCCAGTGGGACTGGCCACAATGAGCAGTTCTTC. Protein product: CASGTGHNEQFF.

This clone was seen only once. This sequence joins TRBV30 and TRBJ2-1; 10 bases fit TRBD2. The junction had 3 bases not matched to a gene; V was cut back by 3 bases and J by 4 bases. This CDR3 spans 14 amino acids. The V gene's germline CDR1 is GTSNPN and CDR2 SVGIG (reference sequence). The CDR3 bases are TGTGCCTGGAGCGGACTAGCGGTTTACAATGAGCAGTTCTTC. Translating it yields CAWSGLAVYNEQFF.

The chain has TRBV10-2 and TRBJ2-1; D unresolved. The CDR3 has 14 amino acids. Germline-derived CDR1 and CDR2 are WSHSY and SAAADI. Trimming removed 4 bases from V and 4 bases from J, with 11 bases in between. CDR3 DNA: TGCGCCAGCAGTGGAGGAGAATCGTACAATGAGCAGTTCTTC. This encodes CASSGGESYNEQFF.

This clone was detected only once. The V and J genes are TRBV19 and TRBJ1-1, with D tentatively TRBD1 (6 bases). V was shortened by 5 bases and J by 1 base, with 11 bases between the two germline ends. There are 14 residues in the CDR3. Germline V gene lookup returns CDR1 LNHDA and CDR2 SQIVND (reference sequence). The DNA of the CDR3 is TGTGCCAGTAGTTTCCAGACAGGGAACACTGAAGCTTTCTTT. It translates to CASSFQTGNTEAFF.

This clone was picked up a small number of times. The chain is built from TRBV19 and TRBJ1-3; D is ambiguous. Germline V gives CDR1 LNHDA, CDR2 SQIVND (reference sequence). The V gene lost 8 bases and the J gene lost 0 bases, with 11 bases spanning the gap. The length of the CDR3 is 14 residues. The DNA for the CDR3 is TGTGCCAGTTATGACGGAGACTCTGGAAACACCATATATTTT. This encodes CASYDGDSGNTIYF.

This chain uses TRBV4-3 with TRBJ2-3; perhaps TRBD1 as D (6 bases). Per germline, CDR1 LGHNA and CDR2 YSLEER. This CDR3 spans 16 amino acids. Trimming shortened V by 1 base and J by 0 bases, and 11 bases separated the two germline ends. This CDR3 reads CASSQGTVESTDTQYF. CDR3 sequence (DNA): TGCGCCAGCAGCCAAGGGACAGTAGAAAGCACAGATACGCAGTATTTT.

This chain uses TRBV27 with TRBJ2-2; tentatively, D is TRBD1 (5 bases). The V end lost 8 bases, the J end lost 4 bases, and 20 bases lay between the germline ends. The CDR3 sequence is 16 residues long. Germline values: CDR1 MNHEY, CDR2 SMNVEV (reference sequence). CDR3 bases: TGTGCCAGCTCTCCCCAGGGCAGGGTGGGCACCGGGGAGCTGTTTTTT. This encodes CASSPQGRVGTGELFF.

This clone is a singleton in its sample. The rearrangement joins TRBV9 to TRBJ1-2, with TRBD1 as a possible D gene (5 bases). V lost 2 bases and J lost 0, with 11 bases in between. The germline CDR1 and CDR2 sequences are SGDLS and YYNGEE. There are 15 residues in the CDR3. CDR3 amino acids: CASSVGAATNYGYTF. DNA of the CDR3: TGTGCCAGCAGCGTTGGGGCCGCGACTAACTATGGCTACACCTTC.

The genes are TRBV19 and TRBJ2-7, with D perhaps matching TRBD1 (6 bases). The V gene lost 4 bases and the J gene lost 2 bases, with 15 bases spanning the gap. The CDR3 length is 15 residues. CDR1 and CDR2 (germline): LNHDA, SQIVND (reference sequence). CDR3 nucleotides: TGTGCCAGTAGTAAGGGGGACGGAGGTACCTACGAGCAGTACTTC. Its translation: CASSKGDGGTYEQYF. The variable domain in full, completed from reference TRBV19 and TRBJ2-7, reads DGGITQSPKYLFRKEGQNVTLSCEQNLNHDAMYWYRQDPGQGLRLIYYSQIVNDFQKGDIAEGYSVSREKKESFPLTVTSAQKNPTAFYLCASSKGDGGTYEQYFGPGTRLTVT.

This chain links TRBV6-5 with TRBJ2-7; TRBD1 aligns across 8 bases. The junction had 9 bases not matched to a gene; V was cut back by 2 bases and J by 9 bases. This CDR3 comprises 14 residues. Germline V lookup: CDR1 MNHEY, CDR2 SVGAGI. The CDR3: CASSYEDRDGVQYF. Here the CDR3 DNA reads TGTGCCAGCAGTTACGAGGACAGGGATGGTGTGCAGTACTTC.

The chain has TRBV4-3 and TRBJ1-3, with D uncertain. CDR1 is LGHNA, CDR2 YSLEER, per germline. The CDR3 contains 13 residues. V gave up 0 bases and J gave up 5 bases, with 5 bases separating them. CDR3 loop: CASSQDGRNTIYF. The CDR3 region has the DNA TGCGCCAGCAGCCAAGACGGTCGAAACACCATATATTTT.

The chain has TRBV6-5 and TRBJ1-2, with a possible D match to TRBD1 (5 bases). The CDR3 runs to 15 residues. The germline V gene has CDR1 MNHEY and CDR2 SVGAGI. V lost 6 bases and J lost 4, with 18 bases in between. The CDR3 loop reads CASSPEFGAAYGYTF. The CDR3 DNA reads as TGTGCCAGCAGCCCGGAATTTGGGGCAGCCTATGGCTACACCTTC.

This chain links TRBV27 with TRBJ1-2, with 7 bases that match TRBD1. CDR3 length equals 15 residues. V was clipped by 4 bases and J by 6 bases; unmatched bases: 11. Germline CDR1 is MNHEY and CDR2 is SMNVEV (reference sequence). The CDR3 sequence: CASSYRDSWSDGYTF. In nucleotides, the CDR3 is TGTGCCAGCAGTTATAGGGACAGTTGGTCGGATGGCTACACCTTC.

The chain joins TRBV7-2 to TRBJ1-1, with D unclear. V was trimmed by 2 bases and J by 1 base, leaving 8 bases between them. The CDR3 length is 14 residues. In germline, CDR1 is SGHTA, CDR2 FQGNSA. This CDR3 is CASSLLAPNTEAFF. The CDR3 nucleotides read TGTGCCAGCAGCTTATTGGCCCCGAACACTGAAGCTTTCTTT.

The chain combines TRBV19 with TRBJ1-5; tentative D call: TRBD1 (6 bases). CDR1 and CDR2 (germline): LNHDA, SQIVND (reference sequence). Trimming took 6 bases from V and 5 from J, leaving 14 bases between them. The CDR3 extends over 14 amino acids. CDR3 nucleotides: TGTGCCAGTAGGGGAGGGGACATATATCAGCCCCAGCATTTT. Its translation: CASRGGDIYQPQHF.

The gene calls are TRBV2 and TRBJ2-7, with TRBD1 matching 9 bases. Germline-derived CDR1 and CDR2 are SNHLY and FYNNEI. CDR3 length: 12 amino acids. Unmatched junction bases numbered 2, after V lost 10 bases and J lost 1 base. The CDR3 protein is CATGQGSYEQYF. DNA for the CDR3: TGTGCCACTGGACAGGGGTCCTACGAGCAGTACTTC.

This chain joins TRBV7-2 and TRBJ2-5; 8 nucleotides agree with TRBD1. In germline, CDR1 is SGHTA, CDR2 FQGNSA. V shed 2 bases and J 5 bases; nucleotides not matched to a gene: 1. There are 13 residues in the CDR3. CDR3 loop: CASSLQGAETQYF. Here the CDR3 DNA reads TGTGCCAGCAGCTTACAGGGGGCTGAGACCCAGTACTTC. Full variable domain (outside the CDR3, taken from reference TRBV7-2 and TRBJ2-5): GAGVSQSPSNKVTEKGKDVELRCDPISGHTALYWYRQSLGQGLEFLIYFQGNSAPDKSGLPSDRFSAERTGGSVSTLTIQRTQQEDSAVYLCASSLQGAETQYFGPGTRLLVL.

In this sample, this clone turned up once. CDR3: CASSLFYMWTANEKLFF. The CDR3 nucleotides are TGTGCCAGCAGCTTGTTTTACATGTGGACAGCTAATGAAAAACTGTTTTTT. This sequence joins TRBV5-5 and TRBJ1-4, with a possible D match to TRBD1 (6 bases). Between the trimmed V and J ends, which lost 1 base and 3 bases, there was a span of 16 bases. Germline loops: CDR1 SGHKS, CDR2 YYEKEE (reference sequence). The CDR3 runs to 17 residues.

The genes are TRBV19 and TRBJ1-1; no definite D call. The CDR3 is 17 amino acids. V dropped 0 bases and J dropped 3 bases, with 17 bases sitting between them. CDR1 and CDR2 (germline): LNHDA, SQIVND (reference sequence). The CDR3 DNA is TGTGCCAGTAGTATAGATCCTGGCTTTAAATATGACACTGAAGCTTTCTTT. Its translation: CASSIDPGFKYDTEAFF.

V usage is TRBV6-5 and J usage is TRBJ1-4; TRBD1 is a possible D gene (6 bases). The CDR3 is made up of 15 amino acids. Germline V gene lookup returns CDR1 MNHEY and CDR2 SVGAGI. V was pared by 6 bases and J by 7 bases, with 18 bases between. The CDR3 bases are TGTGCCAGCAGCCCCCGAGGGACCAGGGGTGAAAAACTGTTTTTT. This sequence encodes CASSPRGTRGEKLFF.

The chain combines TRBV4-1 with TRBJ2-1, with 7 bases fitting TRBD2. CDR3 length: 17 residues. Germline values: CDR1 MGHRA, CDR2 YSYEKL. The V and J ends lost 1 base and 5 bases, in that order; junction bases with no gene match: 11. The CDR3, as DNA: TGCGCCAGCAGCCAAGTCCCGGCGGGAGTTTCGGACAATGAGCAGTTCTTC. Encoded protein: CASSQVPAGVSDNEQFF.

This chain joins TRBV27 and TRBJ2-7; possible D gene TRBD1, 5 bases. The CDR3 covers 16 residues. Deletions cut 5 bases from V and 5 bases from J, with 22 bases between. The germline V gene has CDR1 MNHEY and CDR2 SMNVEV (reference sequence). CDR3 in DNA: TGTGCCAGCAGTCCCGCGCGGCCCCAGGGTTTTAACGAGCAGTACTTC. Translating it yields CASSPARPQGFNEQYF.

CDR3 protein: CASSEVARFYEQYF. The CDR3 DNA reads as TGTGCCAGCAGTGAAGTTGCCAGGTTCTACGAGCAGTACTTC. The chain has TRBV6-1 and TRBJ2-7; D gene uncertain. Germline CDR1 reads MNHNS; CDR2 reads SASEGT. Deletions cut 1 base from V and 3 bases from J, with 10 bases between. This CDR3 has 14 amino acids.

The chain employs TRBV5-6 and TRBJ1-2, with D possibly being TRBD1 (5 bases). Germline-derived CDR1 and CDR2 are SGHDT and YYEEEE. The CDR3 extends over 14 amino acids. V lost 1 base, J lost 7 bases, and 14 bases lay in between. The CDR3 protein is CASSLKLRVSGYTF. The CDR3 nucleotides read TGTGCCAGCAGCTTGAAACTCAGGGTGAGTGGCTACACCTTC.